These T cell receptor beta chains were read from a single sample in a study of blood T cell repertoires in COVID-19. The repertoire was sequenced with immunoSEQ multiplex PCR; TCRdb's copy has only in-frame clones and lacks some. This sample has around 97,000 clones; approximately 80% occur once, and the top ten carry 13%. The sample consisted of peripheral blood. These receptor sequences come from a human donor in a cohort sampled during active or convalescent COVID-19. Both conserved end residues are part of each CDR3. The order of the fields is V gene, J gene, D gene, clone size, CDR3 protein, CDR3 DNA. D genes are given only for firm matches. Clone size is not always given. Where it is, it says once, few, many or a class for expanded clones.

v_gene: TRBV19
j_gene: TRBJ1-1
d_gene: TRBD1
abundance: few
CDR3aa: CASRGTANTEAFF
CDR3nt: TGTGCCAGTCGGGGGACAGCGAACACTGAAGCTTTCTTT

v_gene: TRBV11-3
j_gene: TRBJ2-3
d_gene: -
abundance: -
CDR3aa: CASSSRGSGGTDTQYF
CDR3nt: TGTGCCAGCAGCTCCCGAGGCAGCGGCGGGACAGATACGCAGTATTTT

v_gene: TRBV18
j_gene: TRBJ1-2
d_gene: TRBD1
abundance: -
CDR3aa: CASSPATGEYGYTF
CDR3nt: TGTGCCAGCTCACCAGCGACAGGGGAGTATGGCTACACCTTC

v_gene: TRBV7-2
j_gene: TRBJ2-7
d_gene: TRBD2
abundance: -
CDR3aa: CASSLRWGLTYEQYF
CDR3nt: TGTGCCAGCAGTCTAAGGTGGGGACTAACGTACGAGCAGTACTTC

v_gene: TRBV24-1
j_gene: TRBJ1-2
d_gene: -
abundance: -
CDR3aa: CATSLDGGGYTF
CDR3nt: TGTGCCACCAGTTTAGACGGGGGAGGCTACACCTTC

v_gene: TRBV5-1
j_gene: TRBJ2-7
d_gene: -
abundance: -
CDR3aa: CASSRGAGGTYEQYF
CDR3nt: TGCGCCAGCAGTCGGGGGGCAGGGGGCACCTACGAGCAGTACTTC

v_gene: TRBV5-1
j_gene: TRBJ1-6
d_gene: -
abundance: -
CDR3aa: CASSLAGGAYSPLHF
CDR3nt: TGCGCCAGCAGCTTGGCCGGGGGGGCTTATTCACCCCTCCACTTT

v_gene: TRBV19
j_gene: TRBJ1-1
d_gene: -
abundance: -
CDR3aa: CATRQNKNTEAFF
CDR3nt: TGTGCCACCAGACAGAACAAGAACACTGAAGCTTTCTTT

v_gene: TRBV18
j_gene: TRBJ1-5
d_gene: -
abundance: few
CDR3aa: CASSPSERGTSQPQHF
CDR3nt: TGTGCCAGCTCACCAAGTGAGAGGGGGACGAGTCAGCCCCAGCATTTT

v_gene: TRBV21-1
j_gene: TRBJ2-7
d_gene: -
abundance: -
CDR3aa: CASSKRPGGYEQYF
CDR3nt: TGTGCCAGCAGCAAAAGGCCAGGGGGCTACGAGCAGTACTTC

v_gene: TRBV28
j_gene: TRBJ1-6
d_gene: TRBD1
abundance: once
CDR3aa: CASGYDRAYNSPLHF
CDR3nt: TGTGCCAGCGGATACGACAGGGCTTATAATTCACCCCTCCACTTT

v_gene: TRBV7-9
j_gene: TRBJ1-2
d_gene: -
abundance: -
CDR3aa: CASSNVAADYGYTF
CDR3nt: TGTGCCAGCAGCAACGTGGCGGCAGACTATGGCTACACCTTC

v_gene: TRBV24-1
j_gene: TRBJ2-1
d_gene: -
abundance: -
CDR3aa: CATSAPGHRHGEQFF
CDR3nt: TGTGCCACCAGCGCTCCCGGACACCGCCACGGGGAGCAGTTCTTC

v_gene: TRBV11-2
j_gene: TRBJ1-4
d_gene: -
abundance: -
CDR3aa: CASSLGVTGREKLFF
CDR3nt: TGTGCCAGCAGCTTAGGGGTGACGGGAAGGGAAAAACTGTTTTTT

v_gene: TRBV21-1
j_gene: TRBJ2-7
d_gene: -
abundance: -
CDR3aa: CASNRDRRYEQYF
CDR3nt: TGTGCCAGCAACCGGGACAGGAGATACGAGCAGTACTTC

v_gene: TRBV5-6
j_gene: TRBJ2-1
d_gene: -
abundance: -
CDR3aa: CASRSWGANEQFF
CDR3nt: TGTGCCAGCAGAAGTTGGGGAGCCAATGAGCAGTTCTTC

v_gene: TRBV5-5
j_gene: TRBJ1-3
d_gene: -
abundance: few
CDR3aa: CASSLLNSGNTIYF
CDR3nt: TGTGCCAGCAGCTTGTTAAACTCTGGAAACACCATATATTTT

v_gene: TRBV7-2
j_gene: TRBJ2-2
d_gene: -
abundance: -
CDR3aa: CASSPPPTREELFF
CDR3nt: TGTGCCAGCAGCCCTCCCCCCACGAGGGAGGAGCTGTTTTTT

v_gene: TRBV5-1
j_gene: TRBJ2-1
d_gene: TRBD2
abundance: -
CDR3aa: CASSSRGGSYNEQFF
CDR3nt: TGCGCCAGCAGCTCCCGCGGGGGCTCCTACAATGAGCAGTTCTTC

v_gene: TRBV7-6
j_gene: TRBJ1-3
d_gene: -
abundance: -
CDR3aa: CASSSNPPGFSGNTIYF
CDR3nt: TGTGCCAGCAGTTCCAACCCTCCGGGATTCTCTGGAAACACCATATATTTT

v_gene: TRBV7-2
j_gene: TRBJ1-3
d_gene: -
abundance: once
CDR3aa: CASSHPAGSGNTIYF
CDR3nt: TGTGCCAGCAGCCACCCCGCGGGGTCGGGAAACACCATATATTTT

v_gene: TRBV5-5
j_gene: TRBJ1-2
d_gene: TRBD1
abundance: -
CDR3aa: CASSAEGAANSGYTF
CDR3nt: TGTGCCAGCAGCGCGGAGGGGGCCGCGAATTCTGGCTACACCTTC

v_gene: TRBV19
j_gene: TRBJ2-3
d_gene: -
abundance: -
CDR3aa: CASSIVGGASDTQYF
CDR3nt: TGTGCCAGTAGTATAGTGGGGGGGGCCTCAGATACGCAGTATTTT

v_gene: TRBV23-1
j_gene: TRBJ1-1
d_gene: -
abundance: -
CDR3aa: CASSQSRGSEAEAFF
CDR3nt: TGCGCCAGCAGTCAATCAAGAGGATCGGAGGCTGAAGCTTTCTTT

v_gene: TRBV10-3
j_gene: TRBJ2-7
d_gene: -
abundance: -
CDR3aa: CAISARTYEQYF
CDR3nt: TGTGCCATCAGTGCCAGAACCTACGAGCAGTACTTC

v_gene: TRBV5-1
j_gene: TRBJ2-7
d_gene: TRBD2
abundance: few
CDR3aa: CASSLAPAGGTVEQYF
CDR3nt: TGCGCCAGCAGCTTGGCTCCCGCCGGGGGGACGGTCGAGCAGTACTTC

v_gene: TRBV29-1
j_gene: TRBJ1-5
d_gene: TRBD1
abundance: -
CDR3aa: CSVETGGGQPQHF
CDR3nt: TGCAGCGTTGAAACAGGGGGGGGTCAGCCCCAGCATTTT

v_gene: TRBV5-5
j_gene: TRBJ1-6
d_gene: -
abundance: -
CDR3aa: CASKRTDNSPLHF
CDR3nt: TGTGCCAGCAAAAGGACAGACAATTCACCCCTCCACTTT

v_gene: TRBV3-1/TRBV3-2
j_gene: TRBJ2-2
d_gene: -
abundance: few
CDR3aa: CASSQEPASRGTGELFF
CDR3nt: TGTGCCAGCAGCCAAGAGCCCGCTTCCAGGGGCACCGGGGAGCTGTTTTTT

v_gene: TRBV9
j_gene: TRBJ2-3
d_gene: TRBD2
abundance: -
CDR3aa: CASSVVAGRSSTDTQYF
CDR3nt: TGTGCCAGCAGCGTAGTAGCGGGGCGAAGTAGCACAGATACGCAGTATTTT

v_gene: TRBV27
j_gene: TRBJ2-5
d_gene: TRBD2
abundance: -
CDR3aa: CASSHSGVQETQYF
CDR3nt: TGTGCCAGCAGCCACAGCGGGGTCCAAGAGACCCAGTACTTC

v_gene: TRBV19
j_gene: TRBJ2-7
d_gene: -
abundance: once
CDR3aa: CASSIEETAYEQYF
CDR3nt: TGTGCCAGTAGTATAGAGGAGACAGCCTACGAGCAGTACTTC

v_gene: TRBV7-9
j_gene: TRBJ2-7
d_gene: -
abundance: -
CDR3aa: CASRGGANRYEQYF
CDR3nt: TGTGCCAGCAGGGGTGGGGCGAACCGCTACGAGCAGTACTTC

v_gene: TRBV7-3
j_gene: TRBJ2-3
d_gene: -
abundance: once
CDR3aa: CASSYRGAVTDTQYF
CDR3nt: TGTGCCAGCAGCTACCGCGGGGCTGTCACAGATACGCAGTATTTT

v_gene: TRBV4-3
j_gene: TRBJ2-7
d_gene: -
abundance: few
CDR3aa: CASSQERGNYEQYF
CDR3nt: TGCGCCAGCAGCCAAGAACGGGGGAACTACGAGCAGTACTTC

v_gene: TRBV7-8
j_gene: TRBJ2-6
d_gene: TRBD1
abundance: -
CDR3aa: CASSLAFMTGQSGANVLTF
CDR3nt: TGTGCCAGCAGCTTAGCGTTCATGACAGGGCAGTCTGGGGCCAACGTCCTGACTTTC

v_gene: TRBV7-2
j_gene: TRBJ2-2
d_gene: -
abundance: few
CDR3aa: CASSLTLASSGELFF
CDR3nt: TGTGCCAGCAGCTTAACACTAGCTTCAAGCGGGGAGCTGTTTTTT

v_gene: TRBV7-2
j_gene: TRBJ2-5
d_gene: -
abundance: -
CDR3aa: CASSLLTLKGTQYF
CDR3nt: TGTGCCAGCAGCCTCCTGACACTCAAAGGGACCCAGTACTTC

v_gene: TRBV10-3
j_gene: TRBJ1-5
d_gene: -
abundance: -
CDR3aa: CATTPGDNQPQHF
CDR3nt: TGTGCCACCACGCCGGGGGATAATCAGCCCCAGCATTTT

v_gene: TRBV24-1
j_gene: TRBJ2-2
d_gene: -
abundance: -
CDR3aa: CATSENRDGFPGELFF
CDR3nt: TGTGCCACCAGTGAGAACAGGGATGGTTTCCCCGGGGAGCTGTTTTTT

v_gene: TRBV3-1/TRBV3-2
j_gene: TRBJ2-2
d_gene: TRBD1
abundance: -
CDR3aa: CASSTGQGNTGELFF
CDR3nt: TGTGCCAGCAGCACCGGACAGGGGAACACCGGGGAGCTGTTTTTT

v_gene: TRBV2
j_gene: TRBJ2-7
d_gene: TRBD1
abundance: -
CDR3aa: CASRSTGGGSYEQYF
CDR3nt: TGTGCCAGCAGGTCGACAGGGGGGGGGTCCTACGAGCAGTACTTC

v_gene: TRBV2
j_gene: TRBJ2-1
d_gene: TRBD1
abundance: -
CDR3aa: CASRRQGAENEQFF
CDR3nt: TGTGCCAGCAGGAGACAGGGGGCAGAGAATGAGCAGTTCTTC

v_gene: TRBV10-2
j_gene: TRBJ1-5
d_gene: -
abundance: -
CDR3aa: CASSESWGGEPQHF
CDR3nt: TGCGCCAGCAGTGAGTCGTGGGGAGGAGAGCCCCAGCATTTT

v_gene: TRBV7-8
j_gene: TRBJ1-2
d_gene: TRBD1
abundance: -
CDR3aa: CASSFKHNPGGLGYTF
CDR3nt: TGTGCCAGCAGCTTTAAACACAACCCAGGGGGCCTTGGCTACACCTTC

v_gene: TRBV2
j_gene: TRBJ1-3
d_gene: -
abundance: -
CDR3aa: CASSDRLNTIYF
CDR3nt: TGTGCCAGCAGTGACAGGCTGAACACCATATATTTT

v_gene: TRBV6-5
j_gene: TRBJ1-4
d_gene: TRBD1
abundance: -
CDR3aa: CASRKGQGDEKLFF
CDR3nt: TGTGCCAGCAGAAAAGGACAGGGTGATGAAAAACTGTTTTTT